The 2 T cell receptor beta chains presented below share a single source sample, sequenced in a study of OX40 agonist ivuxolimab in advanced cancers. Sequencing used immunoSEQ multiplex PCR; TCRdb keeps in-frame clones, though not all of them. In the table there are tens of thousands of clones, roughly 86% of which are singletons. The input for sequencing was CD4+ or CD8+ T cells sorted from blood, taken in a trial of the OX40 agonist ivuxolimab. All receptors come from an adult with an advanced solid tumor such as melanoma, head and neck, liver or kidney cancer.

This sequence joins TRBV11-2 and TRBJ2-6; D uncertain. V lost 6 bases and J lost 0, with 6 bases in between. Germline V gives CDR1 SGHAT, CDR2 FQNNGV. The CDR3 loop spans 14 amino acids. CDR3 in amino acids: CASRKSSGANVLTF. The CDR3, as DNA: TGTGCCAGCAGGAAGAGCTCTGGGGCCAACGTCCTGACTTTC.

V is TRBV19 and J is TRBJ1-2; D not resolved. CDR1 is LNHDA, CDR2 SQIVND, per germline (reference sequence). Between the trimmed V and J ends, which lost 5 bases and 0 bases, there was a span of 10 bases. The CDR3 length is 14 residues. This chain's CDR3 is CASSGRRPNYGYTF. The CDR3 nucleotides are TGTGCCAGTAGTGGCAGACGGCCTAACTATGGCTACACCTTC.